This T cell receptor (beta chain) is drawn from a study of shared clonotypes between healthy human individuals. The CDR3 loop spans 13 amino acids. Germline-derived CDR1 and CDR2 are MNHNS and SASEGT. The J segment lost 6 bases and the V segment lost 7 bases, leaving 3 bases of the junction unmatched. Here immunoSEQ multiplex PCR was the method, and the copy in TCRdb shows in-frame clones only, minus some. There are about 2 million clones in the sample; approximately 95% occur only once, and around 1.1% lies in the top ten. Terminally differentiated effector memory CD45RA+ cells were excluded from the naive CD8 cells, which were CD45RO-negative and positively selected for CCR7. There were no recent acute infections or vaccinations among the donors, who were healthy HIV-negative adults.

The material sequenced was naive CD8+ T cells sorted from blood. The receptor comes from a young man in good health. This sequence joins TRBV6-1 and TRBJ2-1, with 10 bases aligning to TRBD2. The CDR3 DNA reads TGTGCCAGCAAAGGGACTAGCGTCAATGAGCAGTTCTTC. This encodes CASKGTSVNEQFF.